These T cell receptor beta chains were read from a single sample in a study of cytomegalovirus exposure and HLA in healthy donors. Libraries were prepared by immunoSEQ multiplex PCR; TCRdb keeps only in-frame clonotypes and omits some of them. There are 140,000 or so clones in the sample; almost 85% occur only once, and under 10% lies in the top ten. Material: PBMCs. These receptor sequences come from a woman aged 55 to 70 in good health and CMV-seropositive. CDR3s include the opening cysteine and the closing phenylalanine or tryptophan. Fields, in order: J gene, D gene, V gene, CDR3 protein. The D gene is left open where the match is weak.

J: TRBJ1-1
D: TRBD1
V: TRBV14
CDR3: CASSRYVGQGGTEAFF

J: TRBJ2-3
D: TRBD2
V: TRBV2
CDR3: CASRLASGSTDTQYF

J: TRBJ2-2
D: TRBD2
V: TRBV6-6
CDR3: CASSYRAGGTGELFF

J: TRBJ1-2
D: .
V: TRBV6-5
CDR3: CASSSGGAPGGYTF

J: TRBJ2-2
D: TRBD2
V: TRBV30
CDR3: CAWSVLASGSHGELFF

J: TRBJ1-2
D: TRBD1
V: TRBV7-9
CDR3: CASSSGTGGFNGYTF

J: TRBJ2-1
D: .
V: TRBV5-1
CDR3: CASSLVGANEQFF

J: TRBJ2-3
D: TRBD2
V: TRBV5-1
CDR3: CASSLDGSSGSYTQYF

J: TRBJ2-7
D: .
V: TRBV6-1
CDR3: CASSDLYEQYF

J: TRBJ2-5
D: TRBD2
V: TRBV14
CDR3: CASSHLAGIKETQYF

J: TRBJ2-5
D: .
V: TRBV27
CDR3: CASSPTVDGETQYF

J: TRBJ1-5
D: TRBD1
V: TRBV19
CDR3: CASSIGQGAAYQPQHF

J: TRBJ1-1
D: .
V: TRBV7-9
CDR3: CASSSGSRMNTEAFF

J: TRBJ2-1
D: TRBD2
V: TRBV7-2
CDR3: CASSLKLAGGPGGGEQFF

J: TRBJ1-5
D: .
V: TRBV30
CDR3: CAWSPQAGQPQHF

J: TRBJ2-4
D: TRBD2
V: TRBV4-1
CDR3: CASSHRPGLAGDTDIQYF

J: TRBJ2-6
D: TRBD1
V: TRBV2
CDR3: CASSLGTAGANVLTF

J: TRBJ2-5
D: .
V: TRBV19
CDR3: CASSAPLEETQYF

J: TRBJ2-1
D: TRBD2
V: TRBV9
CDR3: CASSGGGSSYNEQFF

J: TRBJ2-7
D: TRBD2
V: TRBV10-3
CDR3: CAISELTGGPYEQYF

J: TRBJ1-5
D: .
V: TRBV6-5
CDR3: CASSAGGTGPQPQHF

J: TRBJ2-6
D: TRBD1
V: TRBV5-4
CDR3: CASSNPGTGITSGANVLTF

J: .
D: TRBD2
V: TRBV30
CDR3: CAWRRRDYGEQYF

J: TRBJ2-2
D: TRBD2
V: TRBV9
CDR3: CASSVVASGSTGELFF

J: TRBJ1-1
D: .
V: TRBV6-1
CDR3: CASSDTGTEAFF

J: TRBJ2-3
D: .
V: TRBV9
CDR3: CASSVADSSTDTQYF

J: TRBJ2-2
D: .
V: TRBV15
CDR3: CATSRDLGARTGELFF

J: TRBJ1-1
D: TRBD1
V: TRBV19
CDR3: CASRRDRGTEAFF

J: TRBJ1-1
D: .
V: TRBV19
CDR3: CASSPPPGRRSLEAFF

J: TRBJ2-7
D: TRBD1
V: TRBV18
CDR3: CASSPPAGTGRSYEQYF

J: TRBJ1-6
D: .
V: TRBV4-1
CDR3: CASSRVRDNNSPLHF

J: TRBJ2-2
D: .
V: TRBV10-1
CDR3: CASSETSVGRVTGELFF

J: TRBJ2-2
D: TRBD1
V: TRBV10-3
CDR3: CATLGQANTGELFF

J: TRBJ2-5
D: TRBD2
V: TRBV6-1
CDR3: CASSEEAGIQETQYF

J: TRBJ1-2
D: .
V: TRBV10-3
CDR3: CAISPGQSVYGYTF

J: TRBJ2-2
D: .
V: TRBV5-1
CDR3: CASSGTTNTGELFF

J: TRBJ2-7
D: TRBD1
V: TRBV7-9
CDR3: CASSLDRVGQYF

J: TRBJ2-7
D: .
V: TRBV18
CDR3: CASSPPLTQAYEQYF

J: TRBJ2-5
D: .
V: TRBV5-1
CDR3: CASSFAVQETQYF

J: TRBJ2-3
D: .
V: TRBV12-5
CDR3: CASGLGSGVTDTQYF